Described below is a single TCR beta chain sequence and its context. This specimen comes from a study of CD8 T cells in Susac syndrome. V trimming: 4 bases; J trimming: 1 base; junction bases outside the gene matches: 8. This CDR3 spans 16 amino acids. Per the germline V gene, CDR1 is MDHEN and CDR2 is SYDVKM. The authors reverse transcribed about 0.5 to 1 ug RNA with random hexamers. TCRdb re-analysed the immunoSEQ multiplex PCR reads in MiXCR, keeping a single row per CDR3 protein. The sample consists of hundreds of thousands of distinct CDR3 sequences, 75% to 90% of them appearing once. The chain employs TRBV28 and TRBJ1-1; TRBD1 matches 8 bases. This TCR was sampled from a human donor with multiple sclerosis. The sequencing sample was made of CD8+ T cells from PBMCs. CDR3 region: CASSSIRTGQNTEAFF. CDR3 DNA: TGTGCCAGCAGTTCTATTCGGACAGGGCAGAACACTGAAGCTTTCTTT.